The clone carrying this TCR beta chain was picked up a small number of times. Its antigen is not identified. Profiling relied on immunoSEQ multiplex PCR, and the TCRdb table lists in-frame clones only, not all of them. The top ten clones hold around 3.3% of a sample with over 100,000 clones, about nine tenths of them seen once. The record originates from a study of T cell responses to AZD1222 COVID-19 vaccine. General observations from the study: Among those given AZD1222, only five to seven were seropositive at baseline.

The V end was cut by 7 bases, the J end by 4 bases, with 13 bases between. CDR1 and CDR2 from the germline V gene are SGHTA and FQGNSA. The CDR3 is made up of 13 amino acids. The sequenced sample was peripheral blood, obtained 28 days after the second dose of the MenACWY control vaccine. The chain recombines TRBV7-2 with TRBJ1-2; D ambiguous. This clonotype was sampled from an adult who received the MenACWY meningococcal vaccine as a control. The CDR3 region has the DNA TGTGCCAGCACCCAAGGGTGGGGCTATGGCTACACCTTC. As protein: CASTQGWGYGYTF.